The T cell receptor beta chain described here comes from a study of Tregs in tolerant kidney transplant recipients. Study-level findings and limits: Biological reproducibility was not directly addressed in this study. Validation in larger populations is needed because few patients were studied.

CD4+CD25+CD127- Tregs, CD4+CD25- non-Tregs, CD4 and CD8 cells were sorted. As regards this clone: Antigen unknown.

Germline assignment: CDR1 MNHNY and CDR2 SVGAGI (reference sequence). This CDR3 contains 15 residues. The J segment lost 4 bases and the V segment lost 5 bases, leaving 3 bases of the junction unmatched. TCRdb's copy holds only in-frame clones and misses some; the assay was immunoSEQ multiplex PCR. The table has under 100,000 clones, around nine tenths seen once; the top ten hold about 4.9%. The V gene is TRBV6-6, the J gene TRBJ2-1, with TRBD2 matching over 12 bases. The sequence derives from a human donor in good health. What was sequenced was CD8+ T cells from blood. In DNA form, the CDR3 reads TGTGCCAGCAGTCCGACTAGCGGGAGATACAATGAGCAGTTCTTC. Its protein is CASSPTSGRYNEQFF.